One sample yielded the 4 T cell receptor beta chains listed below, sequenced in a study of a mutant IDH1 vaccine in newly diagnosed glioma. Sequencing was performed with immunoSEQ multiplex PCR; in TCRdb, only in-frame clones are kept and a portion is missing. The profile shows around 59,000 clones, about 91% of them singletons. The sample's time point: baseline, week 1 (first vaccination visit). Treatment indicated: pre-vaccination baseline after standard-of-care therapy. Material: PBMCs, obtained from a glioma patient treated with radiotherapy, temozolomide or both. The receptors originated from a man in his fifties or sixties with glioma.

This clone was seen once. CDR3 in amino acids: CASSWDRDNYGYTF. In nucleotides, the CDR3 is TGCGCCAGCAGCTGGGACAGGGACAACTATGGCTACACCTTC. This chain connects TRBV5-1 to TRBJ1-2; 9 nucleotides line up with TRBD1. This CDR3 region has 14 residues. CDR1 is SGHRS, CDR2 YFSETQ, per germline. V gave up 3 bases and J gave up 2 bases; unmatched junction bases: 2.

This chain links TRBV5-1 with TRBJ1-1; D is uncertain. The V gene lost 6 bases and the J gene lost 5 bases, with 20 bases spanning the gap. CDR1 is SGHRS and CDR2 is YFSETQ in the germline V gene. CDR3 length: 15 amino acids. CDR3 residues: CASKEEPGAYTEAFF. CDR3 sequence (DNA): TGCGCCAGCAAGGAGGAGCCGGGCGCGTATACTGAAGCTTTCTTT. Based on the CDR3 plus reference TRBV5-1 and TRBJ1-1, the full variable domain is KAGVTQTPRYLIKTRGQQVTLSCSPISGHRSVSWYQQTPGQGLQFLFEYFSETQRNKGNFPGRFSGRQFSNSRSEMNVSTLELGDSALYLCASKEEPGAYTEAFFGQGTRLTVV.

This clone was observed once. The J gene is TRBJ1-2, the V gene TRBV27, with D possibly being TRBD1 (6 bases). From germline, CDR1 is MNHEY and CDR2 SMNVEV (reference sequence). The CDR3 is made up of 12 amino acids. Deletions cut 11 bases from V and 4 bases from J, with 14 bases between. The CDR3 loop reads CASKGGAYGYTF. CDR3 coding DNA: TGTGCCTCCAAGGGGGGGGCCTATGGCTACACCTTC.

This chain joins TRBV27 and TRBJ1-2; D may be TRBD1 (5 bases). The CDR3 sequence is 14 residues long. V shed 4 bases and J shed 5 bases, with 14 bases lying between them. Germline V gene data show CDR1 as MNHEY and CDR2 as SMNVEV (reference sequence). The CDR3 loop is CASSSLVTGYGYTF. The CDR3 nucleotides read TGTGCCAGCAGTTCTTTGGTCACAGGTTATGGCTACACCTTC.